This T cell receptor (beta chain) was recorded in a study of T cell clonotyping in hematopoietic cell transplantation. Study-level results: After transplant, recipient diversity fell while pathologically expanded clonotypes grew through day 180. Without cell sorting, CD4 versus CD8 contributions remain unresolved. Broader posttransplant TCR repertoire diversity was predicted by graft donor and pretransplant recipient Inverse Simpson Index values. Few recipient clonotypes overlapped donors; over 95% were de novo at given depth.

Comments on this clone: Its specificity is unknown.

TCRdb keeps only in-frame clones here, not all; method: immunoSEQ multiplex PCR. There are 9,500 to 15,000 clones in the sample; 75% to 90% occur only once, and around 3.9% lies in the top ten. The CDR3 sequence is 16 residues long. CDR1 and CDR2 from the germline V gene are SGHTS and YDEGEE. V lost 3 bases and J lost 1; bases outside the gene matches: 8. The sample was peripheral blood mononuclear cells. J is TRBJ2-3 and V is TRBV5-8, with TRBD2 matching over 7 bases. This clonotype was obtained from a human donor who either received an allogeneic hematopoietic cell transplant for a myeloid malignancy or was a related donor (not recorded which). Some clones in this sample may be carry-over from other donors' samples. The CDR3 DNA follows: TGTGCCAGCAGCTACGGACTAGGAGTGGGCACAGATACGCAGTATTTT. Protein product: CASSYGLGVGTDTQYF.